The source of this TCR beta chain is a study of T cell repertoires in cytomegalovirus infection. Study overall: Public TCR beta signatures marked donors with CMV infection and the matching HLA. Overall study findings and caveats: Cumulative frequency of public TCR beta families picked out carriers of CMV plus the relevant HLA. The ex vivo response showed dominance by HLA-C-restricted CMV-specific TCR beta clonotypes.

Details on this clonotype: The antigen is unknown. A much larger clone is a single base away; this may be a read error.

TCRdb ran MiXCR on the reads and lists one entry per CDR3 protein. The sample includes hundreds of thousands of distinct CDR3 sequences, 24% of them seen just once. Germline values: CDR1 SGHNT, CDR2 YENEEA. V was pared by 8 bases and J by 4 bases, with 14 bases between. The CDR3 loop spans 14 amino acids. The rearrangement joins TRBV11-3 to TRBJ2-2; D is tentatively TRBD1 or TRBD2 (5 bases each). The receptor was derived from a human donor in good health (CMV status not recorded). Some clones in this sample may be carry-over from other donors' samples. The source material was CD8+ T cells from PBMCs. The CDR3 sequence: CASEGMERTGELFF. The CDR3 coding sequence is TGTGCCAGCGAGGGGATGGAACGCACCGGGGAGCTGTTTTTT.